A selection of T cell receptor beta chains follows, all from one sample in a study of CD8 T cells in ankylosing spondylitis. TCRdb redid the calling of the 5' RACE reads with MiXCR, one entry per CDR3 protein. Counted here are 150,000 to 200,000 distinct CDR3 sequences, 10% to 15% occurring once; the ten biggest clones make up about 11%. Sequencing input: blood, either unsorted or a sorted T cell fraction (not recorded which). These receptors originate from a female donor with ankylosing spondylitis or in good health (not recorded which). Both conserved end residues are part of each CDR3. Each record gives: D gene, V gene, J gene, clone size, CDR3 protein, CDR3 DNA. A D gene is named only where the DNA matches it firmly. A clone size is listed for some rows: how often the clone was seen (once, few, many), or a class if it is expanded.

TRBD1	TRBV7-2	TRBJ2-3	few	CASSYPGQSTDTQYF	TGTGCCAGCAGCTACCCGGGACAGAGCACAGATACGCAGTATTTT
.	TRBV24-1	TRBJ2-1	many	CATSDGGYRSGDEQFF	TGTGCCACCAGTGATGGGGGCTATCGCTCGGGAGATGAGCAGTTCTTC
TRBD2	TRBV7-9	TRBJ2-7	few	CASSSRLADTLYEQYF	TGTGCCAGCAGCTCCCGACTAGCGGATACTCTCTACGAGCAGTACTTC
.	TRBV7-8	TRBJ2-7	few	CASSLDPTLYEQYF	TGTGCCAGCAGCTTAGATCCCACTTTATACGAGCAGTACTTC
.	TRBV3-1	TRBJ1-1	many	CASSRTSLNTEAFF	TGTGCCAGCAGCCGGACGAGCCTGAACACTGAAGCTTTCTTT
.	TRBV7-9	TRBJ2-4	.	CASSAGASKNIQYF	TGTGCCAGCAGCGCCGGGGCATCCAAAAACATTCAGTACTTC
TRBD1	TRBV12-3/TRBV12-4	TRBJ1-6	few	CASSRTGLSSPLHF	TGTGCCAGCAGCCGGACAGGTCTCTCTTCACCCCTCCACTTT
TRBD1	TRBV24-1	TRBJ2-1	many	CATNGDREFASSYNEQFF	TGTGCCACCAATGGGGACAGGGAATTTGCTAGCTCCTACAATGAGCAGTTCTTC
.	TRBV6-2/TRBV6-3	TRBJ2-2	.	CASTEEGNTGELFF	TGTGCCAGCACCGAAGAGGGGAACACCGGGGAGCTGTTTTTT
.	TRBV6-1	TRBJ1-2	.	CASRLNKDPCGYTF	TGTGCCAGCAGACTGAACAAGGACCCTTGTGGCTACACCTTC
.	TRBV2	TRBJ2-1	few	CASSGRGPNEQFF	TGTGCCAGCAGTGGGAGGGGGCCGAATGAGCAGTTCTTC
TRBD1	TRBV20-1	TRBJ1-2	many	CSARTGIGRGYTF	TGCAGTGCGCGGACAGGGATTGGTCGTGGCTACACCTTC
.	TRBV7-9	TRBJ2-4	many	CASSFPGAGDIQYF	TGTGCCAGCAGCTTCCCAGGGGCTGGGGACATTCAGTACTTC
.	TRBV10-3	TRBJ2-7	.	CAISERLGSYEQYF	TGTGCCATCAGTGAACGGTTGGGGTCCTACGAGCAGTACTTC
TRBD1	TRBV20-1	TRBJ1-2	.	CSARAAGGGKGYTF	TGCAGTGCTAGAGCTGCAGGGGGGGGGAAAGGCTACACCTTC
.	TRBV5-1	TRBJ2-7	many	CASSSDRTGDRAGGFYEQYF	TGCGCCAGCAGCTCCGATAGGACAGGGGACCGGGCGGGAGGTTTCTACGAGCAGTACTTC
.	TRBV6-5	TRBJ2-3	.	CASSILMGTDTQYF	TGTGCCAGCAGTATACTCATGGGGACAGATACGCAGTATTTT
TRBD2	TRBV3-1	TRBJ2-7	many	CASSRRTSGTYEQYF	TGTGCCAGCAGCAGGAGGACTAGCGGGACGTACGAGCAGTACTTC
.	TRBV20-1	TRBJ2-7	many	CSASLGRRGEQYF	TGCAGTGCTAGTTTGGGACGCCGCGGCGAGCAGTACTTC
.	TRBV12-3/TRBV12-4	TRBJ2-1	.	CASSLSRGGTNEQFF	TGTGCCAGCAGTTTGTCCAGGGGGGGGACCAATGAGCAGTTCTTC
.	TRBV12-3/TRBV12-4	TRBJ2-1	many	CASSPPGGRGPFF	TGTGCCAGCAGTCCTCCCGGTGGGAGAGGGCCGTTCTTC
TRBD2	TRBV5-5	TRBJ2-1	few	CASSQVPSGRNEQFF	TGTGCCAGCAGCCAAGTTCCTAGCGGGAGGAATGAGCAGTTCTTC
.	TRBV5-5	TRBJ2-1	few	CASSLGARSGEQFF	TGTGCCAGCAGCCTAGGAGCCCGTTCAGGGGAGCAGTTCTTC